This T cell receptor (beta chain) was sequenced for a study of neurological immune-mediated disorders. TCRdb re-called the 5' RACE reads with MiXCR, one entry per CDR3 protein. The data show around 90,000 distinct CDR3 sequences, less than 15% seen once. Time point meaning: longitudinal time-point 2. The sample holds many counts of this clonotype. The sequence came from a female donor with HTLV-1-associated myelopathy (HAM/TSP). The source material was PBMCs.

In DNA form, the CDR3 reads TGCGCCAGCAGCTTGGCGGGGGCCGGGACCGGGGAGCTGTTTTTT. It translates to CASSLAGAGTGELFF. V usage is TRBV5-1 and J usage is TRBJ2-2, with D perhaps matching TRBD1 or TRBD2 (6 bases each). V lost 0 bases to trimming and J lost 5 bases, with 11 bases between them. Germline V gene lookup returns CDR1 SGHRS and CDR2 YFSETQ. The CDR3 is 15 amino acids. Using reference TRBV5-1 and TRBJ2-2 for the parts outside the CDR3, the full variable domain is KAGVTQTPRYLIKTRGQQVTLSCSPISGHRSVSWYQQTPGQGLQFLFEYFSETQRNKGNFPGRFSGRQFSNSRSEMNVSTLELGDSALYLCASSLAGAGTGELFFGEGSRLTVL.